One sample yielded the 21 T cell receptor beta chains listed below, sequenced in a study of T cell repertoires in cytomegalovirus infection. For these TCRs, the target antigens are not known. TCRdb recomputed calls from the reads with MiXCR, one row per CDR3 protein. The sample lists under 95,000 distinct CDR3 sequences; more than 40% were seen once. The sequencing used CD8+ T cells from cultured PBMCs, collected from culture after CMV antigen stimulation. The receptors derive from a human donor in good health (CMV status not recorded). Some clones in this sample may be carry-over from other donors' samples.

The chain is built from TRBV4-1 and TRBJ2-1, with no clear D. Per germline, CDR1 MGHRA and CDR2 YSYEKL. The V gene lost 1 base and the J gene lost 5 bases, with 6 bases spanning the gap. The CDR3 extends over 13 amino acids. The CDR3 DNA follows: TGCGCCAGCAGCCAAGTAAGGGACAATGAGCAGTTCTTC. Protein product: CASSQVRDNEQFF.

V usage is TRBV5-1 and J usage is TRBJ1-1, with unresolved D. From germline, CDR1 is SGHRS and CDR2 YFSETQ. The CDR3 has 14 amino acids. V was clipped by 4 bases and J by 1 base, with 11 bases between them. The CDR3 DNA sequence: TGCGCCAGCAGCCTCTGGGGTGAGAACACTGAAGCTTTCTTT. Amino acids: CASSLWGENTEAFF.

The rearrangement joins TRBV3-1 to TRBJ2-7, with 8 bases lining up with TRBD1. Germline assignment: CDR1 LGHDT and CDR2 YNNKEL (reference sequence). V was pared by 3 bases and J by 1 base, with 5 bases of the junction left unmatched. The CDR3 has 15 residues. This CDR3 reads CASSQAGGPSYEQYF. In DNA, the CDR3 is TGTGCCAGCAGCCAGGCAGGGGGCCCGTCCTACGAGCAGTACTTC.

The gene calls are TRBV7-9 and TRBJ1-2, with no clear D. CDR1 and CDR2 from the germline V gene are SEHNR and FQNEAQ (reference sequence). CDR3 length: 14 amino acids. The ends were cut back, 5 bases at V and 4 bases at J, with 14 bases in the middle. Written as DNA, the CDR3 is TGTGCCAGCAGCCGAGACAACACGCTCTATGGCTACACCTTC. Protein sequence: CASSRDNTLYGYTF.

V and J are TRBV5-4 and TRBJ2-3; tentative D call: TRBD2 (5 bases). The CDR3 length is 15 residues. The V gene's germline CDR1 is SGHNT and CDR2 YYREEE (reference sequence). Trimming removed 3 bases at V and 1 base at J, with 12 bases between. CDR3 protein: CASSSSGSGTDTQYF. The CDR3 DNA follows: TGTGCCAGCAGCTCTAGTGGGAGCGGCACAGATACGCAGTATTTT.

A note on this clonotype: The junction and the germline gene differ at one end; a read error may be behind it. The chain is built from TRBV7-2 and TRBJ1-2; 9 bases align to TRBD1. CDR3 length: 13 amino acids. The germline V gene encodes CDR1 SGHTA and CDR2 FQGNSA. The DNA for the CDR3 is TGTGTCAGCAGCCGAGACAGGGGGAACGGCTACACCTTC. This translates into CVSSRDRGNGYTF.

This clonotype appeared a few times. The chain has TRBV20-1 and TRBJ2-5; 7 positions match TRBD2. CDR3 length equals 15 residues. CDR1 and CDR2 (germline): DFQATT, SNEGSKA (reference sequence). V shed 6 bases and J 1 base; nucleotides not matched to a gene: 11. The CDR3, as DNA: TGCAGTGCCGGGGGGAACAGCCATTTCCAAGAGACCCAGTACTTC. This gives the protein CSAGGNSHFQETQYF.

The chain carries TRBV27 and TRBJ1-1; 8 bases are a match to TRBD1. Germline CDR1 and CDR2: MNHEY and SMNVEV (reference sequence). The CDR3 runs 14 residues. Unmatched junction bases numbered 4, after V lost 5 bases and J lost 2 bases. The CDR3 is CASSRQGRNTEAFF. DNA for the CDR3: TGTGCCAGCAGTAGACAGGGGAGAAACACTGAAGCTTTCTTT.

The chain combines TRBV11-2 with TRBJ1-1; D perhaps matches TRBD1 (6 bases). Trimming pared 7 bases from V and 0 bases from J, leaving 15 bases between. CDR1 is SGHAT, CDR2 FQNNGV, per germline. The CDR3 runs to 15 residues. The CDR3, as DNA: TGTGCCAGCACCACAGGGAATCAGGTGAACACTGAAGCTTTCTTT. As protein: CASTTGNQVNTEAFF.

The chain is built from TRBV19 and TRBJ2-1; D gene ambiguous. The V end lost 1 base, the J end lost 3 bases, and 7 bases lay between the germline ends. The CDR3 runs to 14 residues. The germline gives CDR1 LNHDA, CDR2 SQIVND (reference sequence). The CDR3 sequence: CASSIGYNYNEQFF. The CDR3 region has the DNA TGTGCCAGTAGTATAGGGTACAACTACAATGAGCAGTTCTTC.

The rearrangement joins TRBV28 to TRBJ2-7; 9 bases agree with TRBD1. The trim removed 6 bases at V and 3 bases at J, leaving 15 bases unmatched. The length of the CDR3 is 17 residues. CDR1 and CDR2 (germline): MDHEN, SYDVKM. The CDR3 reads CASSQLTGGPDLYEQYF. Here the CDR3 DNA reads TGTGCCAGCAGCCAACTCACAGGGGGCCCAGACCTCTACGAGCAGTACTTC.

V is TRBV15 and J is TRBJ2-5, with TRBD2 matching over 9 bases. The CDR3 spans 15 residues. In germline, CDR1 is LNHNV, CDR2 YYDKDF (reference sequence). J gave up 1 base and V 0 bases, and 0 bases lay outside the gene matches. CDR3 in amino acids: CATSRERGGQETQYF. CDR3 sequence (DNA): TGTGCCACCAGCAGAGAGCGGGGGGGCCAAGAGACCCAGTACTTC. Variable domain in full (rest from reference TRBV15 and TRBJ2-5): DAMVIQNPRYQVTQFGKPVTLSCSQTLNHNVMYWYQQKSSQAPKLLFHYYDKDFNNEADTPDNFQSRRPNTSFCFLDIRSPGLGDTAMYLCATSRERGGQETQYFGPGTRLLVL.

The genes are TRBV6-5 and TRBJ2-2; 11 nucleotides line up with TRBD2. V lost 10 bases to trimming and J lost 1 base; unmatched junction nucleotides: 17. The germline V gene has CDR1 MNHEY and CDR2 SVGAGI. This CDR3 has 19 residues. Written as DNA, the CDR3 is TGTGCCACCAGAGAACATAGCGGGAGGGCGATTGGGAACACCGGGGAGCTGTTTTTT. Residues: CATREHSGRAIGNTGELFF.

This clonotype has only a few counts. The chain combines TRBV11-1 with TRBJ2-1; 11 bases align to TRBD2. Trimming took 5 bases from V and 5 from J; bases not matched to a gene: 14. Germline CDR1 SGHAT, CDR2 FQDESV (reference sequence). The CDR3 length is 18 residues. CDR3 sequence reads: CASSARSVLAGVDNEQFF. The CDR3, as DNA: TGTGCCAGCAGCGCCCGGTCGGTACTAGCGGGAGTGGACAATGAGCAGTTCTTC.

The chain carries TRBV7-6 and TRBJ2-1; either TRBD1 or TRBD2 may supply D (6 bases each). From germline, CDR1 is SGHVS and CDR2 FNYEAQ. Trimming removed 5 bases at V and 3 bases at J, with 17 bases between. CDR3 length equals 16 residues. The CDR3 spells CASSPTRDTLYNEQFF. CDR3 coding DNA: TGTGCCAGCAGCCCGACTAGGGACACACTCTACAATGAGCAGTTCTTC.

This clonotype came up once. This chain uses TRBV10-3 with TRBJ1-5, with 7 bases lining up with TRBD1. Looked up from germline, CDR1 is ENHRY and CDR2 is SYGVKD. CDR3 length equals 15 residues. V dropped 6 bases and J dropped 0; count of bases not matched to a gene: 5. CDR3 region: CAISTGDYSNQPQHF. CDR3 coding DNA: TGTGCCATCAGCACAGGGGATTATAGCAATCAGCCCCAGCATTTT.

V gene TRBV12-3 or TRBV12-4 combines with J gene TRBJ2-1, with 10 nucleotides matching TRBD2. Trimming at V came to 4 bases and at J to 7 bases, leaving 7 bases not matched to a gene. The CDR3 is made up of 15 amino acids. CDR3 nucleotide sequence: TGTGCCAGCAGTTCGCTAGCGGGAGTTGGTAATGAGCAGTTCTTC. It yields the protein CASSSLAGVGNEQFF.

CDR3 DNA sequence: TGTGCCAGCAGCGATCGGGACAGGGGGTCCGATCAGCCCCAGCATTTT. As protein: CASSDRDRGSDQPQHF. The chain has TRBV6-1 and TRBJ1-5, with 11 nucleotides matching TRBD1. The CDR3 consists of 16 residues. J gave up 5 bases and V 6 bases, and 9 bases lay outside the gene matches. In germline, CDR1 is MNHNS, CDR2 SASEGT.

This clonotype was seen ten or more times. The chain combines TRBV4-1 with TRBJ1-4; the match to TRBD1 covers 7 bases. This CDR3 has 12 residues. Germline V gives CDR1 MGHRA, CDR2 YSYEKL. J lost 8 bases, V lost 3 bases, and 0 bases had no gene match. In DNA form, the CDR3 reads TGCGCCAGCAGCCAGGGACAGGAAAAACTGTTTTTT. Amino acid sequence: CASSQGQEKLFF.

This clonotype occurred many times. V and J are TRBV12-5 and TRBJ1-1; D not resolved. The CDR3 extends over 11 amino acids. Germline-derived CDR1 and CDR2 are LGHNT and FRNRAP. Trimming stripped 5 bases from V and 5 bases from J, with 6 bases between. CDR3 in amino acids: CASGLGTEAFF. The DNA of the CDR3 is TGTGCTAGTGGTCTCGGAACTGAAGCTTTCTTT.

The chain links TRBV10-3 to TRBJ2-1, with 12 positions matching TRBD2. Germline CDR1 is ENHRY and CDR2 is SYGVKD. The CDR3 totals 14 residues. Trimming cost V 4 bases and J 7 bases; bases outside gene matches: 2. CDR3 loop: CAISGTSGKNEQFF. For the CDR3, the DNA is TGTGCCATCAGTGGGACTAGCGGGAAAAATGAGCAGTTCTTC.